The 20 T cell receptor beta chains presented below share a single source sample, sequenced in a study of blood T cell repertoires in COVID-19. Assay used: immunoSEQ multiplex PCR; TCRdb lists only in-frame clones, some missing. This table holds about 240,000 clones, around 83% found once. Sequenced sample: peripheral blood. Source of these receptors: a woman under 30 with acute or convalescent COVID-19.

As DNA, the CDR3 is TGTGCCAGCAGTTTGACAGACAGGGGGCTAGCTTTCTTT. Protein sequence: CASSLTDRGLAFF. This chain connects TRBV6-5 to TRBJ1-1, with 10 positions matching TRBD1. The CDR3 loop spans 13 amino acids. Germline CDR1 reads MNHEY; CDR2 reads SVGAGI. V lost 4 bases and J lost 10; bases outside the gene matches: 6.

The rearrangement links TRBV7-2 to TRBJ2-2, with 9 bases identical to TRBD1. CDR1 is SGHTA, CDR2 FQGNSA, per germline. This CDR3 is built from 15 residues. V was pared by 5 bases and J by 6 bases, with 7 bases of the junction left unmatched. The CDR3 nucleotides are TGTGCCAGCAGCCCCCGGACAGGGGACGCCGGGGAGCTGTTTTTT. Its protein product is CASSPRTGDAGELFF.

The chain has TRBV2 and TRBJ1-4; TRBD1 is a possible D gene (6 bases). There are 19 residues in the CDR3. V gave up 5 bases and J gave up 0 bases, with 22 bases separating them. Germline CDR1 and CDR2: SNHLY and FYNNEI. The CDR3 region has the DNA TGTGCCAGCAGTAAAATTAGACAGGCGAAAACTGCAACTAATGAAAAACTGTTTTTT. Amino acids: CASSKIRQAKTATNEKLFF. The full variable domain, its missing parts supplied by reference TRBV2 and TRBJ1-4, is EPEVTQTPSHQVTQMGQEVILRCVPISNHLYFYWYRQILGQKVEFLVSFYNNEISEKSEIFDDQFSVERPDGSNFTLKIRSTKLEDSAMYFCASSKIRQAKTATNEKLFFGSGTQLSVL.

This clone was counted a single time. The chain couples TRBV2 to TRBJ2-3; unclear D gene. CDR3 size: 14 residues. CDR1 is SNHLY and CDR2 is FYNNEI in the germline V gene. V dropped 4 bases and J dropped 2 bases, with 10 bases sitting between them. CDR3 loop: CASSGGGYTDTQYF. The CDR3 DNA is TGTGCCAGCAGTGGAGGTGGATACACAGATACGCAGTATTTT.

The rearrangement joins TRBV3-1 (or the pseudogene TRBV3-2) to TRBJ2-6; perhaps TRBD2 as D (5 bases). CDR3 length: 16 residues. V lost 0 bases and J lost 4, with 10 bases in between. Germline values: CDR1 LGHDT, CDR2 YNNKEL (reference sequence). CDR3 nucleotides: TGTGCCAGCAGCCAAGAAGAGGGTACGGGGGCCAACGTCCTGACTTTC. It codes for CASSQEEGTGANVLTF.

The chain joins TRBV10-1 to TRBJ2-2; 11 positions agree with TRBD1. The CDR3 consists of 17 residues. After removal of 6 bases from V and 4 bases from J, the junction contained 10 bases not matched to a gene. Germline V gene sequence: CDR1 WNHNN, CDR2 SYGVQD (reference sequence). In nucleotides, the CDR3 is TGCGCCAGCAGCAAAGGACAGGGGGCGCGTGGCACCGGGGAGCTGTTTTTT. Translated: CASSKGQGARGTGELFF.

Concerning this clone itself: Additional DNA sequences in this sample encode the identical CDR3. The genes are TRBV6-5 and TRBJ1-1, with a tentative D call TRBD1 (5 bases). CDR3 length: 14 residues. The germline CDR1 and CDR2 sequences are MNHEY and SVGAGI. Between the trimmed V and J ends, which lost 5 bases and 4 bases, there was a span of 14 bases. The CDR3 DNA follows: TGTGCCAGCAGTCCGGGGGTGGTTGGCACTGAAGCTTTCTTT. It is translated as CASSPGVVGTEAFF.

Notes on this clone: Within the sample, other DNA sequences also encode this same CDR3. The rearrangement uses TRBV5-1 and TRBJ2-7; 13 bases match TRBD2. This CDR3 region has 15 residues. Germline CDR1 and CDR2: SGHRS and YFSETQ. Trimming at V came to 4 bases and at J to 4 bases, leaving 5 bases not matched to a gene. This chain's CDR3 is CASSPGLAGVYEQYF. CDR3 DNA sequence: TGCGCCAGCAGCCCCGGACTAGCGGGAGTTTACGAGCAGTACTTC.

This clone was seen a handful of times. The DNA of the CDR3 is TGTGCCAGCAGTTACTCTACTGCAACTAATGAAAAACTGTTTTTT. This translates into CASSYSTATNEKLFF. This chain links TRBV6-5 with TRBJ1-4; D remains unclear. CDR1 is MNHEY, CDR2 SVGAGI, per germline. The CDR3 sequence is 15 residues long. Trimming removed 0 bases at V and 0 bases at J, with 5 bases between.

V and J are TRBV5-1 and TRBJ2-1, with D possibly being TRBD2 (6 bases). Germline V lookup: CDR1 SGHRS, CDR2 YFSETQ. The V end was cut by 6 bases, the J end by 5 bases, with 21 bases between. The CDR3 has 16 residues. CDR3 region: CASNPWGEPNNNEQFF. The CDR3 coding sequence is TGCGCCAGCAACCCTTGGGGGGAGCCGAACAACAATGAGCAGTTCTTC.

This clone was counted once. The DNA of the CDR3 is TGCGCCAGCAGCCAAGACTTTTGGGGGCCAGGGCAGCCCCAGCATTTT. It translates to CASSQDFWGPGQPQHF. The chain couples TRBV4-3 to TRBJ1-5, with a tentative D call TRBD1 (6 bases). Germline V lookup: CDR1 LGHNA, CDR2 YSLEER. V shed 0 bases and J shed 7 bases, with 16 bases lying between them. The CDR3 is 16 amino acids.

This chain joins TRBV4-3 and TRBJ2-7; the D gene is possibly TRBD2 (5 bases). CDR1 and CDR2 (germline): LGHNA, YSLEER. V was shortened by 4 bases and J by 4 bases, with 14 bases between the two germline ends. The CDR3 sequence is 14 residues long. CDR3: CASSPYSSRYEQYF. The CDR3 DNA is TGCGCCAGCAGCCCCTATTCTAGCAGATACGAGCAGTACTTC.

The rearrangement uses TRBV27 and TRBJ1-4; D is undetermined. The V and J ends lost 2 bases and 0 bases respectively, with 10 bases between them. Germline CDR1 is MNHEY and CDR2 is SMNVEV (reference sequence). This CDR3 spans 16 amino acids. Here the CDR3 reads CASSLVLPATNEKLFF. CDR3 nucleotide sequence: TGTGCCAGCAGTTTAGTGTTGCCAGCAACTAATGAAAAACTGTTTTTT. Together with reference TRBV27 and TRBJ1-4, the CDR3 gives the full variable domain: EAQVTQNPRYLITVTGKKLTVTCSQNMNHEYMSWYRQDPGLGLRQIYYSMNVEVTDKGDVPEGYKVSRKEKRNFPLILESPSPNQTSLYFCASSLVLPATNEKLFFGSGTQLSVL.

This chain joins TRBV19 and TRBJ2-3, with 7 bases aligning to TRBD2. This CDR3 comprises 15 residues. Germline CDR1 and CDR2: LNHDA and SQIVND (reference sequence). The junction had 8 bases not matched to a gene; V was cut back by 6 bases and J by 2 bases. The CDR3 here is CASSLTSLDTDTQYF. The CDR3 DNA sequence: TGTGCCAGTAGCCTGACTAGCTTAGACACAGATACGCAGTATTTT.

The rearrangement links TRBV19 to TRBJ1-1; D not certain. This CDR3 comprises 12 residues. Germline V gene sequence: CDR1 LNHDA, CDR2 SQIVND (reference sequence). Trimming stripped 5 bases from V and 4 bases from J, with 8 bases between. The chain's CDR3 is CASSPPSTEAFF. Written as DNA, the CDR3 is TGTGCCAGTAGTCCCCCCAGCACTGAAGCTTTCTTT.

The chain couples TRBV11-2 to TRBJ2-7; 10 positions agree with TRBD1. From germline, CDR1 is SGHAT and CDR2 FQNNGV. Trimming removed 4 bases from V and 2 bases from J; junction bases left unmatched: 5. There are 15 residues in the CDR3. The CDR3 sequence: CASSSSDRGPYEQYF. The DNA for the CDR3 is TGTGCCAGCAGCTCCAGCGACAGGGGGCCCTACGAGCAGTACTTC.

The rearrangement links TRBV6-5 to TRBJ2-7, with 9 bases matching TRBD1. Per the germline V gene, CDR1 is MNHEY and CDR2 is SVGAGI. This CDR3 is built from 15 residues. V dropped 8 bases and J dropped 3; count of bases not matched to a gene: 11. The CDR3 nucleotides read TGTGCCAGCTACTCCGCCGGGACAGGGTACTACGAGCAGTACTTC. This codes for CASYSAGTGYYEQYF.

This clone was seen only once. This rearrangement joins TRBV18 to TRBJ2-7; D gene ambiguous. The CDR3 loop spans 13 amino acids. V was cut by 3 bases and J by 3 bases, with 9 bases left in between. Germline lookup yields CDR1 KGHSH and CDR2 LQKENI. The CDR3 spells CASSPGDFYEQYF. As DNA, the CDR3 is TGTGCCAGCTCACCGGGCGATTTCTACGAGCAGTACTTC.

The chain combines TRBV29-1 with TRBJ2-2; D remains ambiguous. V was trimmed by 5 bases and J by 1 base, leaving 8 bases between them. Looked up from germline, CDR1 is SQVTM and CDR2 is ANQGSEA. This CDR3 is built from 13 residues. The CDR3 spells CSVLLVNTGELFF. In DNA, the CDR3 is TGCAGCGTTTTATTAGTGAACACCGGGGAGCTGTTTTTT.

The rearrangement joins TRBV7-9 to TRBJ2-1, with D possibly matching TRBD2 (6 bases). CDR1 and CDR2 (germline): SEHNR, FQNEAQ (reference sequence). The CDR3 is 12 residues long. CDR3: CVGSGVFDEQFF. DNA for the CDR3: TGTGTCGGATCGGGAGTCTTCGATGAGCAGTTCTTC. Complete variable domain (other parts from reference TRBV7-9 and TRBJ2-1): DTGVSQNPRHKITKRGQNVTFRCDPISEHNRLYWYRQTLGQGPEFLTYFQNEAQLEKSRLLSDRFSAERPKGSFSTLEIQRTEQGDSAMYLCVGSGVFDEQFFGPGTRLTVL.